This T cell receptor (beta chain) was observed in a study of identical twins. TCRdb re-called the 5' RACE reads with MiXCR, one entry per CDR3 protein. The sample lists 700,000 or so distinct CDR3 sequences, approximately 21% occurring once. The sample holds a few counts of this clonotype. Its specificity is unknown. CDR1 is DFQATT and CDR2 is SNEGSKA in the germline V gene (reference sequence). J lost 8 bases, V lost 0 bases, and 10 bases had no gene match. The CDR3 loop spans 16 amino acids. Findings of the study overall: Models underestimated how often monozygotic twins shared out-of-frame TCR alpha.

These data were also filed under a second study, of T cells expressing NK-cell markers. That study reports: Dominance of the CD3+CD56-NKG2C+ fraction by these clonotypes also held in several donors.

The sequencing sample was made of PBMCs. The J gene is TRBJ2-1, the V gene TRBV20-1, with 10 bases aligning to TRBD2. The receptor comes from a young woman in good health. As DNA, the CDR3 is TGCAGTGCTAGAGATCGTCGGCTAGCGGGAGTCGATGAGCAGTTCTTC. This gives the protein CSARDRRLAGVDEQFF.